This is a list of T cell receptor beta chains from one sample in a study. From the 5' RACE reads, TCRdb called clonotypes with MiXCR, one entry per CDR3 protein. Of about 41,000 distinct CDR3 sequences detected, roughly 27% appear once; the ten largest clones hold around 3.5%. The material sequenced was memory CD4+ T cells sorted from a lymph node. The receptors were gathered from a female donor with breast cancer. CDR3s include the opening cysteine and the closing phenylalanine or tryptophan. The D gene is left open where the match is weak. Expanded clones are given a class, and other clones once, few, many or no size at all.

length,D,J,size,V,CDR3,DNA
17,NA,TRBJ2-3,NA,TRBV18,CASSPPISRGPTDTQYF,TGTGCCAGCTCACCACCGATTTCTCGGGGGCCCACAGATACGCAGTATTTT
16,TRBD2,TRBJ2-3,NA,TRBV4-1,CASSHITSGGSDTQYF,TGCGCCAGCAGCCATATCACTAGCGGGGGGTCTGATACGCAGTATTTT
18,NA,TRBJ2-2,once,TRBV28,CASSLKETATTNTGELFF,TGTGCCAGCAGTTTGAAGGAGACAGCTACGACGAACACCGGGGAGCTGTTTTTT
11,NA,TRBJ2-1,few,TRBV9,CASSFRGEQFF,TGTGCCAGCAGCTTTAGAGGGGAGCAGTTCTTC
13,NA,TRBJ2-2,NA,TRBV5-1,CASSFQLRGELFF,TGCGCCAGCAGCTTTCAGTTAAGGGGGGAGCTGTTTTTT
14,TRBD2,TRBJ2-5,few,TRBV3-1,CASSPQRGMKTQYF,TGTGCCAGCAGCCCTCAGCGGGGGATGAAGACCCAGTACTTC
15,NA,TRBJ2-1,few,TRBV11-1,CASSLNPAEHNEQFF,TGTGCCAGCAGCTTAAATCCAGCGGAGCACAATGAGCAGTTCTTC
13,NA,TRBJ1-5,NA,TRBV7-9,CASSSGPNQPQHF,TGTGCCAGCAGCTCGGGTCCGAATCAGCCCCAGCATTTT
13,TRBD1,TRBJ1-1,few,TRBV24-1,CATRQGMNTEAFF,TGTGCCACAAGACAGGGAATGAACACTGAAGCTTTCTTT
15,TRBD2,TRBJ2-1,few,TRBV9,CASSVKARGFDEQFF,TGTGCCAGCAGCGTTAAGGCGCGGGGGTTCGATGAGCAGTTCTTC
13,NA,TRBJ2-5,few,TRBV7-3,CVSSLQLQETQYF,TGTGTCAGCAGCTTGCAGCTCCAAGAGACCCAGTACTTC
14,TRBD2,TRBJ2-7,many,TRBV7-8,CASSFASGSYEQYF,TGTGCCAGCAGCTTCGCTAGCGGATCCTACGAGCAGTACTTC
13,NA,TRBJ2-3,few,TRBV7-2,CASSPYSTDTQYF,TGTGCCAGCAGCCCCTACTCCACAGATACGCAGTATTTT
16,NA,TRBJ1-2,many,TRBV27,CASSFSGGQANYGYTF,TGTGCCAGCAGTTTCAGTGGGGGGCAAGCTAACTATGGCTACACCTTC
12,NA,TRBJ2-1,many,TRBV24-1,CATSKGYNEQFF,TGTGCCACCAGTAAAGGGTACAATGAGCAGTTCTTC
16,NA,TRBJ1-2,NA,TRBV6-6,CASSYSISTDSYGYTF,TGTGCCAGCAGTTACTCGATTTCCACAGACTCATATGGCTACACCTTC
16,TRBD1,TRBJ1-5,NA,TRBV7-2,CASSLRTGDSNQPQHF,TGTGCCAGCAGCCTTCGGACAGGCGATAGCAATCAGCCCCAGCATTTT
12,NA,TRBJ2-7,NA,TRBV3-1,CASSQAEYEQYF,TGTGCCAGCAGCCAAGCAGAATACGAGCAGTACTTC